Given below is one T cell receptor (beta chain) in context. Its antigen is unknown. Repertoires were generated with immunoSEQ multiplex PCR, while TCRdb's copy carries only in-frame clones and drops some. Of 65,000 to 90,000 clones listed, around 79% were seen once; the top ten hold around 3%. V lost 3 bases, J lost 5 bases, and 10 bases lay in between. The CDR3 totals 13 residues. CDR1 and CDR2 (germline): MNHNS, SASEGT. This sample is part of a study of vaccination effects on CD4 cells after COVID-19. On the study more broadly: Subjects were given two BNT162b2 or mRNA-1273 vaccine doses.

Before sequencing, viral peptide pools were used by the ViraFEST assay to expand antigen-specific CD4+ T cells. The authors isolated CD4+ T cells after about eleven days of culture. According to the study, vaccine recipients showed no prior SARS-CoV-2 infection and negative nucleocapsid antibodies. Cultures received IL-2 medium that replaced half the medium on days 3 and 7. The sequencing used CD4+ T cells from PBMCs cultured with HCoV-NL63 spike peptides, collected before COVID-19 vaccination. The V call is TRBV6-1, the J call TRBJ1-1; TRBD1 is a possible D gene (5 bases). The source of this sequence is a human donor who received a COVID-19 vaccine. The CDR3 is CASSEIGATEAFF. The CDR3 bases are TGTGCCAGCAGTGAGATAGGGGCGACTGAAGCTTTCTTT.